The rows below give T cell receptor beta chains drawn from one sample of a study of blood T cell repertoires in COVID-19. Sequencing was performed with immunoSEQ multiplex PCR; in TCRdb, only in-frame clones are kept and a portion is missing. The sample consists of about 130,000 clones, 81% of them appearing once. The sample taken for sequencing was peripheral blood. Receptors originate from a woman aged 50 to 65 with acute or convalescent COVID-19. The CDR3 runs from the conserved cysteine through the conserved F or W. The D gene is left open where the match is weak. The size of a clone is reported for some rows only, either as once, few or many, or as a class for expanded clones.

d_gene: TRBD1
v_gene: TRBV7-9
j_gene: TRBJ1-2
abundance: .
CDR3nt: TGTGCCAGCACCCCAGGGGGGACTAACTATGGCTACACCTTC
CDR3aa: CASTPGGTNYGYTF

d_gene: TRBD2
v_gene: TRBV6-4
j_gene: TRBJ2-1
abundance: few
CDR3nt: TGTGCCAGCAGTGACACCGGGACTAGCGGGGTCTTTGAGCAGTTCTTC
CDR3aa: CASSDTGTSGVFEQFF

d_gene: .
v_gene: TRBV6-5
j_gene: TRBJ2-7
abundance: once
CDR3nt: TGTGCCAGCAGTTACTCGACTTTAGCTGTGGCCTACGAGCAGTACTTC
CDR3aa: CASSYSTLAVAYEQYF

d_gene: .
v_gene: TRBV28
j_gene: TRBJ2-3
abundance: .
CDR3nt: TGTGCCAGCACCTTAAGCCCGCGCACCACAGATACGCAGTATTTT
CDR3aa: CASTLSPRTTDTQYF

d_gene: .
v_gene: TRBV28
j_gene: TRBJ1-2
abundance: .
CDR3nt: TGTGCCAGCAGTTTGAACCGGAGAGATGGCTACACCTTC
CDR3aa: CASSLNRRDGYTF

d_gene: .
v_gene: TRBV3-1/TRBV3-2
j_gene: TRBJ1-1
abundance: .
CDR3nt: TGTGCCAGCAGCAACCCGCGGGGGGGAGGGGCGAATGCTTTCTTT
CDR3aa: CASSNPRGGGANAFF

d_gene: .
v_gene: TRBV20-1
j_gene: TRBJ2-1
abundance: .
CDR3nt: TGCAGTGCCGTTTCCTACAATGAGCAGTTCTTC
CDR3aa: CSAVSYNEQFF

d_gene: TRBD1
v_gene: TRBV2
j_gene: TRBJ2-7
abundance: .
CDR3nt: TGTGCCAGCAGCGGTGGTGGGACAGGGAACCTCGAGCAGTACTTC
CDR3aa: CASSGGGTGNLEQYF

d_gene: TRBD2
v_gene: TRBV7-6
j_gene: TRBJ2-1
abundance: .
CDR3nt: TGTGCCAGCAGCTTAGTAGCGGGAGACGATAATGAGCAGTTCTTC
CDR3aa: CASSLVAGDDNEQFF

d_gene: .
v_gene: TRBV11-1
j_gene: TRBJ1-2
abundance: .
CDR3nt: TGTGCCAGCAGCTTAGTCGGACACCCCTATGGCTACACCTTC
CDR3aa: CASSLVGHPYGYTF

d_gene: .
v_gene: TRBV18
j_gene: TRBJ1-1
abundance: few
CDR3nt: TGTGCCAGCTCACCGCAGGACATAATGAACACTGAAGCTTTCTTT
CDR3aa: CASSPQDIMNTEAFF

d_gene: .
v_gene: TRBV10-2
j_gene: TRBJ1-1
abundance: .
CDR3nt: TGCGCCAGCAGGGACAGTTCGAACACTGAAGCTTTCTTT
CDR3aa: CASRDSSNTEAFF

d_gene: TRBD2
v_gene: TRBV15
j_gene: TRBJ2-7
abundance: .
CDR3nt: TGTGCCACCAGCACTCGACTAGCGGGAGAGAGCGAGCAGTACTTC
CDR3aa: CATSTRLAGESEQYF

d_gene: .
v_gene: TRBV15
j_gene: TRBJ1-5
abundance: .
CDR3nt: TGTGCCACCAGCAGAGATCGGGGGTCCCCCGGCAATCAGCCCCAGCATTTT
CDR3aa: CATSRDRGSPGNQPQHF

d_gene: TRBD1
v_gene: TRBV7-3
j_gene: TRBJ2-5
abundance: .
CDR3nt: TGTGCTAGCAGCACAGGGGTGGCAGAGACCCAGTACTTC
CDR3aa: CASSTGVAETQYF

d_gene: .
v_gene: TRBV2
j_gene: TRBJ1-5
abundance: .
CDR3nt: TGTGCCAGCAGAGCGACAGGAGTCCAGCCCCAGCATTTT
CDR3aa: CASRATGVQPQHF

d_gene: .
v_gene: TRBV29-1
j_gene: TRBJ2-5
abundance: .
CDR3nt: TGCAGCGCGGTCATAACAGGGAAAGAGACCCAGTACTTC
CDR3aa: CSAVITGKETQYF

d_gene: .
v_gene: TRBV6-5
j_gene: TRBJ2-7
abundance: .
CDR3nt: TGTGCCAGCAGAACCGGGACACTCTACGAGCAGTACTTC
CDR3aa: CASRTGTLYEQYF

d_gene: TRBD2
v_gene: TRBV7-6
j_gene: TRBJ2-1
abundance: .
CDR3nt: TGTGCCAGCAGCTCTTCGCCCCCTAGCGGATTGACCTACAATGAGCAGTTCTTC
CDR3aa: CASSSSPPSGLTYNEQFF

d_gene: .
v_gene: TRBV27
j_gene: TRBJ2-5
abundance: few
CDR3nt: TGTGCCAGCAGTTTCTCCGGACAGCCGACCCAGTACTTC
CDR3aa: CASSFSGQPTQYF

d_gene: .
v_gene: TRBV5-1
j_gene: TRBJ1-4
abundance: few
CDR3nt: TGCGCCAGCAGCTTGGGTGGCCCGGGGGAAAAACTGTTTTTT
CDR3aa: CASSLGGPGEKLFF

d_gene: .
v_gene: TRBV20-1
j_gene: TRBJ1-1
abundance: .
CDR3nt: TGCAGTGGGGAGCTAAACACTGAAGCTTTCTTT
CDR3aa: CSGELNTEAFF

d_gene: .
v_gene: TRBV3-1/TRBV3-2
j_gene: TRBJ1-6
abundance: .
CDR3nt: TGTGCCAGCAGCCAAGTTCTGAATTCACCCCTCCACTTT
CDR3aa: CASSQVLNSPLHF

d_gene: TRBD2
v_gene: TRBV3-1/TRBV3-2
j_gene: TRBJ2-2
abundance: .
CDR3nt: TGTGCCAGCAGCCAGGTAGCGGGAGGACCCAGGAGGACCGGGGAGCTGTTTTTT
CDR3aa: CASSQVAGGPRRTGELFF

d_gene: TRBD2
v_gene: TRBV28
j_gene: TRBJ2-5
abundance: .
CDR3nt: TGTGCCAGCAGCGCTTTCTCTAGCGGGGATCAAGAGACCCAGTACTTC
CDR3aa: CASSAFSSGDQETQYF

d_gene: TRBD1
v_gene: TRBV5-1
j_gene: TRBJ1-6
abundance: few
CDR3nt: TGCGCCAGCAGTCGGGCCGGGACAGGGAATAATTCACCCCTCCACTTT
CDR3aa: CASSRAGTGNNSPLHF

d_gene: .
v_gene: TRBV7-3
j_gene: TRBJ1-2
abundance: .
CDR3nt: TGTGCCAGCAGCCTCCCGGGACAAATCTATGGCTACACCTTC
CDR3aa: CASSLPGQIYGYTF

d_gene: TRBD2
v_gene: TRBV7-9
j_gene: TRBJ2-7
abundance: .
CDR3nt: TGTGCCAGCAGCCCTGGACTAGCGGAACCCTCCTACGAGCAGTACTTC
CDR3aa: CASSPGLAEPSYEQYF

d_gene: .
v_gene: TRBV6-5
j_gene: TRBJ1-4
abundance: .
CDR3nt: TGTGCCAGCAGCCGAGACAGGACTAATGAAAAACTGTTTTTT
CDR3aa: CASSRDRTNEKLFF

d_gene: TRBD1
v_gene: TRBV19
j_gene: TRBJ1-2
abundance: few
CDR3nt: TGTGCCAGTAGGTCGGGACAGGGGTATGGCTACACCTTC
CDR3aa: CASRSGQGYGYTF

d_gene: .
v_gene: TRBV7-9
j_gene: TRBJ1-2
abundance: few
CDR3nt: TGTGCCAGCAGCCTCCTACCCGTCGGGACTTCCTACGATGGCTACACCTTC
CDR3aa: CASSLLPVGTSYDGYTF

d_gene: .
v_gene: TRBV3-1/TRBV3-2
j_gene: TRBJ1-2
abundance: .
CDR3nt: TGTGCCAGCAGCCCTCCCCCCAGGTTACATGGCTACACCTTC
CDR3aa: CASSPPPRLHGYTF

d_gene: .
v_gene: TRBV6-5
j_gene: TRBJ2-7
abundance: few
CDR3nt: TGTGCCAGCAGTAGGACATTAACCTACGAGCAGTACTTC
CDR3aa: CASSRTLTYEQYF

d_gene: TRBD2
v_gene: TRBV11-2
j_gene: TRBJ2-1
abundance: .
CDR3nt: TGTGCCAGCAGCCTTAGCGGGAGGGCCTCATCCTTCAATGAGCAGTTCTTC
CDR3aa: CASSLSGRASSFNEQFF

d_gene: TRBD1
v_gene: TRBV28
j_gene: TRBJ1-2
abundance: .
CDR3nt: TGTGCCAGCAGTCCGACAGGGTATGGGGGCTACACCTTC
CDR3aa: CASSPTGYGGYTF

d_gene: TRBD2
v_gene: TRBV9
j_gene: TRBJ2-3
abundance: .
CDR3nt: TGTGCCAGCAGCGTAGTAGGCGGGGGGACAGATACGCAGTATTTT
CDR3aa: CASSVVGGGTDTQYF

d_gene: TRBD2
v_gene: TRBV19
j_gene: TRBJ2-1
abundance: .
CDR3nt: TGTGCCAGTAGTATCAGCGGGGTTTACAATGAGCAGTTCTTC
CDR3aa: CASSISGVYNEQFF

d_gene: .
v_gene: TRBV20-1
j_gene: TRBJ1-1
abundance: .
CDR3nt: TGCAGTGCTAGTAAGCGGGAGGGGAACCCTGAAGCTTTCTTT
CDR3aa: CSASKREGNPEAFF

d_gene: .
v_gene: TRBV5-8
j_gene: TRBJ2-6
abundance: .
CDR3nt: TGTGCCAGCAGCTTTATTCCAGGGTCTGGGGCCAACGTCCTGACTTTC
CDR3aa: CASSFIPGSGANVLTF

d_gene: TRBD1
v_gene: TRBV18
j_gene: TRBJ2-7
abundance: .
CDR3nt: TGTGCCAGCTCACCTACCCAGGGGGTCGACTACGAGCAGTACTTC
CDR3aa: CASSPTQGVDYEQYF

d_gene: .
v_gene: TRBV9
j_gene: TRBJ2-3
abundance: .
CDR3nt: TGTGCCAGCAGCGTTCACTCACAGGGCACTAGCACAGATACGCAGTATTTT
CDR3aa: CASSVHSQGTSTDTQYF

d_gene: .
v_gene: TRBV29-1
j_gene: TRBJ1-2
abundance: .
CDR3nt: TGCAGCGGGGGGCAGGGGAAGAAGGATGGCTACACCTTC
CDR3aa: CSGGQGKKDGYTF

d_gene: TRBD1
v_gene: TRBV5-4
j_gene: TRBJ1-2
abundance: .
CDR3nt: TGTGCCAGCAGCCCCGGGACAGGAGTCTATGGCTACACCTTC
CDR3aa: CASSPGTGVYGYTF

d_gene: .
v_gene: TRBV6-5
j_gene: TRBJ2-1
abundance: few
CDR3nt: TGTGCCGGAGGGATGGCCTACAATGAGCAGTTCTTC
CDR3aa: CAGGMAYNEQFF

d_gene: .
v_gene: TRBV11-3
j_gene: TRBJ2-1
abundance: .
CDR3nt: TGTGCCAGCAGCCCAACTAAGCTGAGCTCCTACAATGAGCAGTTCTTC
CDR3aa: CASSPTKLSSYNEQFF

d_gene: .
v_gene: TRBV5-1
j_gene: TRBJ2-1
abundance: .
CDR3nt: TGCGCCAGCAGCTTGGACAGCGGAACCTACAATGAGCAGTTCTTC
CDR3aa: CASSLDSGTYNEQFF

d_gene: TRBD2
v_gene: TRBV5-5
j_gene: TRBJ2-1
abundance: .
CDR3nt: TGTGCCAGCAGCTCCTTTAGGCTAGCGGGAGCCGATGAGCAGTTCTTC
CDR3aa: CASSSFRLAGADEQFF

d_gene: .
v_gene: TRBV27
j_gene: TRBJ2-7
abundance: .
CDR3nt: TGTGCCAGCAGTATCCGGGGGTTCACCTACGAGCAGTACTTC
CDR3aa: CASSIRGFTYEQYF

d_gene: .
v_gene: TRBV19
j_gene: TRBJ1-5
abundance: .
CDR3nt: TGTGCCAGTAGTATACAGGGTCAGCCCCAGCATTTT
CDR3aa: CASSIQGQPQHF

d_gene: TRBD2
v_gene: TRBV18
j_gene: TRBJ2-3
abundance: .
CDR3nt: TGTGCCAGCTCACCGGTAGCGGGAGATTATAGCACAGATACGCAGTATTTT
CDR3aa: CASSPVAGDYSTDTQYF

d_gene: TRBD1
v_gene: TRBV18
j_gene: TRBJ1-2
abundance: .
CDR3nt: TGTGCCAGCCCCTGGGACAGGGCTCAGAACTATGGCTACACCTTC
CDR3aa: CASPWDRAQNYGYTF

d_gene: TRBD1
v_gene: TRBV24-1
j_gene: TRBJ2-7
abundance: .
CDR3nt: TGTGCCACCTCCGGTGGACAGGGGGCTAATTCCTACGAGCAGTACTTC
CDR3aa: CATSGGQGANSYEQYF

d_gene: .
v_gene: TRBV5-1
j_gene: TRBJ2-5
abundance: once
CDR3nt: TGCGCCAGCAGCTTGGAGGGGTTCCAAGAGACCCAGTACTTC
CDR3aa: CASSLEGFQETQYF

d_gene: TRBD2
v_gene: TRBV12-3/TRBV12-4
j_gene: TRBJ2-4
abundance: once
CDR3nt: TGTGCCAGCAGTTTGACTAGCGGGAGAGCGTACTTC
CDR3aa: CASSLTSGRAYF

d_gene: TRBD1
v_gene: TRBV5-1
j_gene: TRBJ1-2
abundance: .
CDR3nt: TGCGCCAGCAGCTTGGGCCCTGGGACAGGGAACGGCTACACCTTC
CDR3aa: CASSLGPGTGNGYTF

d_gene: .
v_gene: TRBV19
j_gene: TRBJ1-5
abundance: .
CDR3nt: TGTGCCAGCCGCCCCAGGGTTTACGGGAATCAGCCCCAGCATTTT
CDR3aa: CASRPRVYGNQPQHF

d_gene: TRBD2
v_gene: TRBV2
j_gene: TRBJ2-3
abundance: .
CDR3nt: TGTGCCAGCAGAGATAGCGGGAGCACAGATACGCAGTATTTT
CDR3aa: CASRDSGSTDTQYF

d_gene: .
v_gene: TRBV29-1
j_gene: TRBJ1-3
abundance: .
CDR3nt: TGCAGCGTACAGACAGGCAACTCTGGAAACACCATATATTTT
CDR3aa: CSVQTGNSGNTIYF

d_gene: .
v_gene: TRBV30
j_gene: TRBJ1-5
abundance: .
CDR3nt: TGTGCCTGGAGTGTCAGTAGCAATCAGCCCCAGCATTTT
CDR3aa: CAWSVSSNQPQHF

d_gene: TRBD2
v_gene: TRBV6-5
j_gene: TRBJ2-1
abundance: .
CDR3nt: TGTGCCAGCAGGTACCAAGCGGGAGGTTCCTACAATGAGCAGTTCTTC
CDR3aa: CASRYQAGGSYNEQFF